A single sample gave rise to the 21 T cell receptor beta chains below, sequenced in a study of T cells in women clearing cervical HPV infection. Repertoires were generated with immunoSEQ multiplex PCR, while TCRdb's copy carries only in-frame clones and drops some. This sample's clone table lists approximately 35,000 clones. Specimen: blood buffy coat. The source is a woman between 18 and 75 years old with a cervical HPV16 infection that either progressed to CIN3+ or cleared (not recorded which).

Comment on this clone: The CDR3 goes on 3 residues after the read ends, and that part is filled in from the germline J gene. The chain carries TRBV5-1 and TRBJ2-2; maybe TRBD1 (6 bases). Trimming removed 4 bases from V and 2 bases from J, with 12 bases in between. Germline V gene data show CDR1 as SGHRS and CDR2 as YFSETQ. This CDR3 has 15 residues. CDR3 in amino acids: CASSTGTPNTGELFF. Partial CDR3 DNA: TGCGCCAGCAGCACTGGGACACCAAACACCGGGGAG.

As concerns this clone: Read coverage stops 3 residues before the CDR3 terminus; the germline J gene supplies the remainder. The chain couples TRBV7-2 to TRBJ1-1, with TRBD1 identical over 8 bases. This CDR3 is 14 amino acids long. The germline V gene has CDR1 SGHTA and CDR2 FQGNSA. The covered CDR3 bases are TGTGCCAGCAGCTTGGGACAGGATCCCTACGAG. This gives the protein CASSLGQDPYE. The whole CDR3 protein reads CASSLGQDPYEAFF. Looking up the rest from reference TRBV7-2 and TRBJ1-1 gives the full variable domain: GAGVSQSPSNKVTEKGKDVELRCDPISGHTALYWYRQSLGQGLEFLIYFQGNSAPDKSGLPSDRFSAERTGGSVSTLTIQRTQQEDSAVYLCASSLGQDPYEAFFGQGTRLTVV.

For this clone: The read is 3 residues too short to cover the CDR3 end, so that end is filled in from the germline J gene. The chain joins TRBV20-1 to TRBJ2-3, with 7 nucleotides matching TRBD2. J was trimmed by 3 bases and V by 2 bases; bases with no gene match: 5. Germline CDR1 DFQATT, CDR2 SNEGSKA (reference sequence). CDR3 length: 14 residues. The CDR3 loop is CSARTGGVTDTQYF. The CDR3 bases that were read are TGCAGTGCTAGAACGGGGGGTGTTACAGATACG.

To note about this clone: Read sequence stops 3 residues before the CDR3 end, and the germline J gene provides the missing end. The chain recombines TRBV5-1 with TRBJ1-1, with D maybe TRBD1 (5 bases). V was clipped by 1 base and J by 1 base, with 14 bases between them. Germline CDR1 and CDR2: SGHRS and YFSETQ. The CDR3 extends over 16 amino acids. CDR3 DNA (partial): TGCGCCAGCAGCTTGCGGCAGGGTGGAGGGAACACTGAA. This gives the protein CASSLRQGGGNTE. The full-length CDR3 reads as CASSLRQGGGNTEAFF.

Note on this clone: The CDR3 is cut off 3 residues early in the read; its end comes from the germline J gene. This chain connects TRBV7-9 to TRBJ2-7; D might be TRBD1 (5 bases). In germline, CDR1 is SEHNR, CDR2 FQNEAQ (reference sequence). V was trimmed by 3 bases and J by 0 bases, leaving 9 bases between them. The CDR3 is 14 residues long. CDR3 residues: CASSLTVSSYEQYF. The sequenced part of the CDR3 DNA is TGTGCCAGCAGCTTGACAGTGAGCTCCTACGAG. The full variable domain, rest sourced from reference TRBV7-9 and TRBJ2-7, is DTGVSQNPRHKITKRGQNVTFRCDPISEHNRLYWYRQTLGQGPEFLTYFQNEAQLEKSRLLSDRFSAERPKGSFSTLEIQRTEQGDSAMYLCASSLTVSSYEQYFGPGTRLTVT.

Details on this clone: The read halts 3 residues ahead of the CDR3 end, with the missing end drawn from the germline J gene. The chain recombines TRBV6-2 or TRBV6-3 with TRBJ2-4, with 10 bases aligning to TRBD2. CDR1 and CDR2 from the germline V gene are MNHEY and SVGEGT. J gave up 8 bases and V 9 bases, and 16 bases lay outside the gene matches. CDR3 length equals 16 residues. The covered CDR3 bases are TGTGCCAGTACCGAAAAGACTAGCGGGTTAGAGGACATT. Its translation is CASTEKTSGLEDI. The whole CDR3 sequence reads CASTEKTSGLEDIQYF.

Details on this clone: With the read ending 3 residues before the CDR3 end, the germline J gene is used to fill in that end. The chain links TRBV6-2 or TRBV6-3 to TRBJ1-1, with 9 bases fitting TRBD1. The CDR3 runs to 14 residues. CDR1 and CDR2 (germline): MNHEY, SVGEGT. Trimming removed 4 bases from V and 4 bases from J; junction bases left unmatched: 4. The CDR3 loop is CASSFGQGITEAFF. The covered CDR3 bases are TGTGCCAGCAGTTTCGGACAGGGGATCACTGAA.

Here the CDR3 reads CASSVDRVFLTYEQYF. The covered CDR3 bases are TGTGCCAGCAGTGTGGACAGGGTTTTCCTAACCTACGAG. The chain links TRBV2 to TRBJ2-7; 8 nucleotides align to TRBD1. The DNA ends 3 residues before the CDR3 does, and the rest of the CDR3 is filled in from the germline J gene. Per germline, CDR1 SNHLY and CDR2 FYNNEI. The CDR3 spans 16 residues. J was trimmed by 2 bases and V by 4 bases; bases with no gene match: 10.

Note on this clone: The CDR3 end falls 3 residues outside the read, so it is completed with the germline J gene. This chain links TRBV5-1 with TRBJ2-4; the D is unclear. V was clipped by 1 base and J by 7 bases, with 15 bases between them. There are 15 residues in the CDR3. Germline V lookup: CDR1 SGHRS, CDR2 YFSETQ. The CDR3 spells CASSLRGPIENIQYF. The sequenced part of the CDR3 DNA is TGCGCCAGCAGCTTGCGTGGGCCTATAGAGAACATT.

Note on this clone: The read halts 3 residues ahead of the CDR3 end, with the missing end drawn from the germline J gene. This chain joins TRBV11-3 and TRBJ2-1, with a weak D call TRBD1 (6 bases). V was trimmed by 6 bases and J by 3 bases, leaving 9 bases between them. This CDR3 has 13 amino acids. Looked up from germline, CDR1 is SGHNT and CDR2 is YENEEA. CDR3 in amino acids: CASRKQGYNEQFF. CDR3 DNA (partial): TGTGCCAGCAGAAAACAGGGCTACAATGAG.

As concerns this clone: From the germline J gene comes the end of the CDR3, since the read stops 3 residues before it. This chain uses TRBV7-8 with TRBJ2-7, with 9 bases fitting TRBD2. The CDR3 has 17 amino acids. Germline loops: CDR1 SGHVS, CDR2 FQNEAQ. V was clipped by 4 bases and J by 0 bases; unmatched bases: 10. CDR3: CASSSWRAGGGSYEQYF. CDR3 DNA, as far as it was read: TGTGCCAGCAGCTCCTGGCGGGCGGGAGGGGGCTCCTACGAG.

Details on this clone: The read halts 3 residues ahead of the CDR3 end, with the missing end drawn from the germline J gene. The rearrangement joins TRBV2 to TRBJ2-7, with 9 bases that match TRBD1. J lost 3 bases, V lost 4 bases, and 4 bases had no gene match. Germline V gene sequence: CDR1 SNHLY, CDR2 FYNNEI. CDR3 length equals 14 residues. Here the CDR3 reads CASSAGQGIYEQYF. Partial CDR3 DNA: TGTGCCAGCAGTGCGGGACAGGGTATCTACGAG.

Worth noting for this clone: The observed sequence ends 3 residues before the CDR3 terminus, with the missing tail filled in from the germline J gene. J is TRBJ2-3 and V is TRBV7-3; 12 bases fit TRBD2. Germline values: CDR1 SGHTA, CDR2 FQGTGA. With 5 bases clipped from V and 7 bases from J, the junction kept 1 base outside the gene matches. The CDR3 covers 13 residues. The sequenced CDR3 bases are TGTGCCAGCAGCACTAGCGGGAGGAATACG. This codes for CASSTSGRNT. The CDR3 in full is CASSTSGRNTQYF.

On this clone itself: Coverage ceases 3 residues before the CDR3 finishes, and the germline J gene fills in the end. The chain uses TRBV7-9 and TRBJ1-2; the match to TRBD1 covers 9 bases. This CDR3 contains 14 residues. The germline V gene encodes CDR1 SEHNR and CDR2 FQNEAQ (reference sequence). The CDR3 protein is CASSPRTGVYDYTF. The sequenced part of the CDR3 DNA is TGTGCCAGCAGCCCCCGGACAGGGGTCTACGAC.

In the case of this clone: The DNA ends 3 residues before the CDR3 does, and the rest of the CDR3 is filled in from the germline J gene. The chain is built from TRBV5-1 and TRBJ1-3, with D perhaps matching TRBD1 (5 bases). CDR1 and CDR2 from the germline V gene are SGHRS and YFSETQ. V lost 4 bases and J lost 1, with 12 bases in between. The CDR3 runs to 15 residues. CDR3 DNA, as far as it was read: TGCGCCAGCAGCCCCGTGGCAGGGTCTGGAAACACC. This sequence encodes CASSPVAGSGNT. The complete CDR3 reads CASSPVAGSGNTIYF.

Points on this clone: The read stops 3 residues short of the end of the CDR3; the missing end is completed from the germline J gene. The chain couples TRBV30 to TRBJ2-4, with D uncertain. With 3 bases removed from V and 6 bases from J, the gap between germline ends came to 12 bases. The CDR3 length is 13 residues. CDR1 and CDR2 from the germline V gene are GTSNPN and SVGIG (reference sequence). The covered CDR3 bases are TGTGCCTGGAGCCGATATAACAGAAACATT. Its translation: CAWSRYNRNI. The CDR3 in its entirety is CAWSRYNRNIQYF. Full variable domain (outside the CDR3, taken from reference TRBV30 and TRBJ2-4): SQTIHQWPATLVQPVGSPLSLECTVEGTSNPNLYWYRQAAGRGLQLLFYSVGIGQISSEVPQNLSASRPQDRQFILSSKKLLLSDSGFYLCAWSRYNRNIQYFGAGTRLSVL.

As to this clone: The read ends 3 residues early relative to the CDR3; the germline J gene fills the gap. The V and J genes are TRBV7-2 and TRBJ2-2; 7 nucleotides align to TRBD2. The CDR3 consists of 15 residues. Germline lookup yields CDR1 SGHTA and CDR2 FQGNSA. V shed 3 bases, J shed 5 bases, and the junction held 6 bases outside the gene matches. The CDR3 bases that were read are TGTGCCAGCAGCTTGGGGGGGACGGAAACCGGGGAG. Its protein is CASSLGGTETGE. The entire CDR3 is CASSLGGTETGELFF.

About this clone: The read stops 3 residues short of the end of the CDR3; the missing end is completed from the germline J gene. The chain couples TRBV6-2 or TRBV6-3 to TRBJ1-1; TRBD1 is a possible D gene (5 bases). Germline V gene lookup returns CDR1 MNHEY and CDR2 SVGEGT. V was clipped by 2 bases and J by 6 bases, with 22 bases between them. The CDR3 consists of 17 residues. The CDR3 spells CASSYHEGSQGRAEAFF. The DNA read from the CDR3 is TGTGCCAGCAGTTACCACGAAGGTAGTCAGGGAAGGGCTGAA.

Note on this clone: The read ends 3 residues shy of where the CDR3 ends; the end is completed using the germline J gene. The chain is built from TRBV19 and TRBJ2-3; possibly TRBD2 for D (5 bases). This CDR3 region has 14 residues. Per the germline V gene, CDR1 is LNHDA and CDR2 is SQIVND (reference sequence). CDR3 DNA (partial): TGTGCCAGTAGTATTTTTGCGGGTGTGGAGACG. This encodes CASSIFAGVET. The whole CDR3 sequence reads CASSIFAGVETQYF.

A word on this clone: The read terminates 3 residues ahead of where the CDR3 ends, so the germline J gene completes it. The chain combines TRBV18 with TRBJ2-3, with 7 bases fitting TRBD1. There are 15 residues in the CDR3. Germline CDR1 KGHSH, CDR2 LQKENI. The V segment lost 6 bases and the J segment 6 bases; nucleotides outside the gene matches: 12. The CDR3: CASSPRQGVRDTQYF. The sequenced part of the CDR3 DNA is TGTGCCAGCTCCCCTAGACAGGGAGTGAGGGATACG.

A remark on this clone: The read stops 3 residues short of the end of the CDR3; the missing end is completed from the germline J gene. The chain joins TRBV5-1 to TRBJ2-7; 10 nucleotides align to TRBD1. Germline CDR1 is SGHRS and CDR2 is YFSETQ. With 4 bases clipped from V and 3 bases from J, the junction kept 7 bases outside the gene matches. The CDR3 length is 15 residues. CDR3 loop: CASSKTGGSLYEQYF. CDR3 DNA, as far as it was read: TGCGCCAGCAGCAAGACAGGGGGCTCCCTCTACGAG.